This T cell receptor beta chain was sequenced in a study of graft-versus-host responses after intestinal transplantation. Note on this clone: Its antigen remains unknown.

The data were produced by immunoSEQ multiplex PCR, yet TCRdb's version contains in-frame clones alone and is incomplete. In the table there are tens of thousands of clones, over 75% of which are singletons. The CDR3 is 16 amino acids. Germline lookup yields CDR1 SGHDT and CDR2 YYEEEE. The germline V and J ends were trimmed by 0 bases and 1 base, with 13 bases remaining between them. This receptor was identified in a human donor who received an intestinal transplant. The chain is built from TRBV5-6 and TRBJ1-1; TRBD1 is a possible D gene (5 bases). This specimen consisted of unstimulated CD8+ T cells sorted from spleen or lymph node cells, obtained before intestinal transplant. The CDR3 DNA is TGTGCCAGCAGCTTGGTGAATGGAGGGGAGAACACTGAAGCTTTCTTT. Residues: CASSLVNGGENTEAFF.